A selection of T cell receptor beta chains follows, all from one sample in a study of cytomegalovirus exposure and HLA in healthy donors. TCRdb's copy holds only in-frame clones and misses some; the assay was immunoSEQ multiplex PCR. The repertoire holds approximately 160,000 clones, with about three quarters as singletons. Sequenced sample: PBMCs. These receptors originate from a woman aged 25 to 45 in good health and CMV-seropositive. The CDR3 runs from the conserved cysteine through the conserved F or W. D genes are given only for firm matches. Rows give clone size only sometimes, using once, few, many, or a class for an expanded clone.

v_call	j_call	d_call	clone_size	cdr3_aa	cdr3_nt
TRBV14	TRBJ2-2	TRBD1	few	CASRDRVHTGELFF	TGTGCCAGCAGGGACAGGGTGCACACCGGGGAGCTGTTTTTT
TRBV6-1	TRBJ1-5	-	-	CASSDGHYSNQPQHF	TGTGCCAGCAGTGATGGACATTATAGCAATCAGCCCCAGCATTTT
TRBV6-1	TRBJ1-1	TRBD1	once	CASSEYQGGTEAFF	TGTGCCAGCAGTGAATATCAGGGGGGCACTGAAGCTTTCTTT
TRBV25-1	TRBJ1-1	-	few	CASAGYNTEAFF	TGTGCCAGCGCGGGGTATAACACTGAAGCTTTCTTT
TRBV6-1	TRBJ2-7	-	-	CASSERDNSYEQYF	TGTGCCAGCAGTGAACGGGATAACTCCTACGAGCAGTACTTC
TRBV15	TRBJ2-6	-	-	CATSRDRGAAGANVLTF	TGTGCCACCAGCAGAGATAGAGGTGCGGCCGGGGCCAACGTCCTGACTTTC
TRBV9	TRBJ2-1	TRBD2	-	CASSVGTSGSSERANEQFF	TGTGCCAGCAGCGTGGGGACTAGCGGGAGTTCGGAGCGGGCCAATGAGCAGTTCTTC
TRBV18	TRBJ2-2	TRBD1	-	CASSRDPQGAYTGELFF	TGTGCCAGCTCACGCGATCCGCAGGGGGCCTACACCGGGGAGCTGTTTTTT
TRBV10-3	TRBJ1-2	-	-	CAILRVGSDYGYTF	TGTGCCATCCTGAGGGTAGGGAGTGACTATGGCTACACCTTC
TRBV30	TRBJ2-5	TRBD2	-	CAWRREETQYF	TGTGCCTGGAGGCGGGAGGAGACCCAGTACTTC